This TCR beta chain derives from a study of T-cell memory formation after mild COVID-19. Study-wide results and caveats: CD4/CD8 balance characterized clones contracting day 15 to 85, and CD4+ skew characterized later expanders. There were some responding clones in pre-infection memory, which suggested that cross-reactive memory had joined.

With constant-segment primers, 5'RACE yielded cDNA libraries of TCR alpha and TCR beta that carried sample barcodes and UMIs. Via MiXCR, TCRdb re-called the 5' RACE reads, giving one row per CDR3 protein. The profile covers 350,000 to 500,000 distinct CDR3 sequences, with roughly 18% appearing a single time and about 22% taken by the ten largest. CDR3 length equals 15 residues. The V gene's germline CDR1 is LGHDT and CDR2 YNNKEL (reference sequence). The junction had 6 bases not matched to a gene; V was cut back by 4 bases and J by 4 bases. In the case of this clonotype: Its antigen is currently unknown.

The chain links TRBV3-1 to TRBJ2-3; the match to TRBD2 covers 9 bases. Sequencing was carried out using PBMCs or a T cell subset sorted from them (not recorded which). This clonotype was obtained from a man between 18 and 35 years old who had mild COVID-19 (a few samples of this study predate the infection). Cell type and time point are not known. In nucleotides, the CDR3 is TGTGCCAGCAGCCCACTTAGCGGGGGACCAGATACGCAGTATTTT. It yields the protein CASSPLSGGPDTQYF.